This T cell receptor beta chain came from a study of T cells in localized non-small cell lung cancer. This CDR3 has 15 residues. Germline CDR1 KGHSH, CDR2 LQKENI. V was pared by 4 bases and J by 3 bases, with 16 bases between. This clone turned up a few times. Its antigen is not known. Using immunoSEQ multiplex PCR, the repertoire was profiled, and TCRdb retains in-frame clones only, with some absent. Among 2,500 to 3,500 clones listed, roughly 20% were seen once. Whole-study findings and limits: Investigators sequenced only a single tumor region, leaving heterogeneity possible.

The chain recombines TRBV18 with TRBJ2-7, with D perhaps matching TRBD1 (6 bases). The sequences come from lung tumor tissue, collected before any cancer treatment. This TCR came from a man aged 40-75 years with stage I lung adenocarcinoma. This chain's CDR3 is CASSLIGGGCYEQYF. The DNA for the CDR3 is TGTGCCAGCTCACTTATAGGTGGGGGCTGCTACGAGCAGTACTTC.